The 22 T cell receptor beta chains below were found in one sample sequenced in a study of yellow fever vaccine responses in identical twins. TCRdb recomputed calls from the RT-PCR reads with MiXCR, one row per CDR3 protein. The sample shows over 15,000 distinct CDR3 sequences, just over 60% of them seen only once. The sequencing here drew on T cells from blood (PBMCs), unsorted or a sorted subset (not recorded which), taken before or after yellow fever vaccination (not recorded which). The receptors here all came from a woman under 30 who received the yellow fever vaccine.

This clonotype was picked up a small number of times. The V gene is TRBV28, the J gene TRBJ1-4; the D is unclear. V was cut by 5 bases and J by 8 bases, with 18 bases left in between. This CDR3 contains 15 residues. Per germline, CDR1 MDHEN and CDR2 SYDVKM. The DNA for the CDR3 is TGTGCCAGCAGTCCTTTAGCCGAAACGGGCGAAAAACTGTTTTTT. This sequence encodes CASSPLAETGEKLFF.

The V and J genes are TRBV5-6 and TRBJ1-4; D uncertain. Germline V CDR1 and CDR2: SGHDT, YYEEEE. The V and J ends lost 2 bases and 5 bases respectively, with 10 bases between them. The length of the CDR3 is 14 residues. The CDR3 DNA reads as TGTGCCAGCAGCTTCTGGGGAAAGAATGAAAAACTGTTTTTT. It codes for CASSFWGKNEKLFF.

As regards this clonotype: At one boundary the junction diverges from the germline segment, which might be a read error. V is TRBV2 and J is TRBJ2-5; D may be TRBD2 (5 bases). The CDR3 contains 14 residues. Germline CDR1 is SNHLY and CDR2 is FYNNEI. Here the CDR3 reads CASTETGMVGTQYF. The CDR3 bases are TGTGCCAGCACTGAAACCGGGATGGTCGGGACCCAGTACTTC.

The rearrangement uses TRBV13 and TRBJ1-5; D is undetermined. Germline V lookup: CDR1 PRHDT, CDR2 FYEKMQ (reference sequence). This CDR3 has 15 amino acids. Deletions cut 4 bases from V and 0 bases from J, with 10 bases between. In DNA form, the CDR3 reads TGTGCCAGCAGCTCCGACGGAATTAGCAATCAGCCCCAGCATTTT. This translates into CASSSDGISNQPQHF.

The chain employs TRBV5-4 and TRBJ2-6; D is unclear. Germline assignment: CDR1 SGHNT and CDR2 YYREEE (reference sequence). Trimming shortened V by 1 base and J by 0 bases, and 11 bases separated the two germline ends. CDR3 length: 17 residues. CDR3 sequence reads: CASSLRQYRSGANVLTF. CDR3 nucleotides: TGTGCCAGCAGCTTGAGGCAGTATCGCTCTGGGGCCAACGTCCTGACTTTC.

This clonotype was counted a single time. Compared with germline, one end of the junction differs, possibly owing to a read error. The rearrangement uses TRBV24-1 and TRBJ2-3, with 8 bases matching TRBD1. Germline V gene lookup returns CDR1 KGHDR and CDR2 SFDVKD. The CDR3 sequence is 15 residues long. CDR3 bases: TGTGCCACCAGTGGTTTGGGCAGGGGGCCAGATACGCAGTATTTT. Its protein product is CATSGLGRGPDTQYF.

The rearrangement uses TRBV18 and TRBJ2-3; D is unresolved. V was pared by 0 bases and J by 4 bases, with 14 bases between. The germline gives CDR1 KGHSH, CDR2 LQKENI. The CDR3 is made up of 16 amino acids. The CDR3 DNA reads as TGTGCCAGCTCACCACCACGGACGCACAAAGCAGATACGCAGTATTTT. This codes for CASSPPRTHKADTQYF.

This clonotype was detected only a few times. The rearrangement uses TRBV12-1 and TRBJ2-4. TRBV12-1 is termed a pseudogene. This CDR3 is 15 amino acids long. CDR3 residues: CASSFGVLAKNIQYF. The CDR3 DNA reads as TGTGCCAGCAGCTTTGGCGTTCTAGCCAAAAACATTCAGTACTTC.

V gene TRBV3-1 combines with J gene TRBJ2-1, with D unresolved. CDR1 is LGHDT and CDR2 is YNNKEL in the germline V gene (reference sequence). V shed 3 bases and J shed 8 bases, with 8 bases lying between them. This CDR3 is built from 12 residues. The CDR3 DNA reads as TGTGCCAGCAGCCATCGGGTCCATGAGCAGTTCTTC. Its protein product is CASSHRVHEQFF.

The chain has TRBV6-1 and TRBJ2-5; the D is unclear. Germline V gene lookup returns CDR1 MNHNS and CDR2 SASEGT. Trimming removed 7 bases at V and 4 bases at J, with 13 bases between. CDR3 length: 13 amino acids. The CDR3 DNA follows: TGTGCCAGCAACCGGTGGATTGGAGAGACCCAGTACTTC. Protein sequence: CASNRWIGETQYF.

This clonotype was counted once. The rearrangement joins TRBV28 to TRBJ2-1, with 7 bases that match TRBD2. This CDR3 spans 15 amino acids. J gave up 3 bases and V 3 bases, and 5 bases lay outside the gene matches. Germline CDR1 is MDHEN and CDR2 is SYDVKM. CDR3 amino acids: CASSLASGHYNEQFF. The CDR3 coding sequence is TGTGCCAGCAGTTTGGCTAGCGGCCACTACAATGAGCAGTTCTTC.

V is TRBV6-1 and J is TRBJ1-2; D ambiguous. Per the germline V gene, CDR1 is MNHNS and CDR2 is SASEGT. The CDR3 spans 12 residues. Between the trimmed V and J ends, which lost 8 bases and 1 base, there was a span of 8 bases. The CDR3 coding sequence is TGTGCCAGCTCAGATTTTAACTATGGCTACACCTTC. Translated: CASSDFNYGYTF.

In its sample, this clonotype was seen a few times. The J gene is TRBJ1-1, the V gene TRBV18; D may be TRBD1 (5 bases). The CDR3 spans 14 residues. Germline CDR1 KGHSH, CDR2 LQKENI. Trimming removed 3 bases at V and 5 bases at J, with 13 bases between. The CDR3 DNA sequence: TGTGCCAGCTCACCGACAGAGAGAGGGACTGAAGCTTTCTTT. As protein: CASSPTERGTEAFF.

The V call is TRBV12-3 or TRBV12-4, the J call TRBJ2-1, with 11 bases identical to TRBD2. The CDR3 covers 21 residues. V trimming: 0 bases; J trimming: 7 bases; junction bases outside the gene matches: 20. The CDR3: CASSLALGSFYSGRVANEQFF. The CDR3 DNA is TGTGCCAGCAGTTTAGCATTGGGGTCGTTTTATAGCGGGAGGGTTGCGAATGAGCAGTTCTTC.

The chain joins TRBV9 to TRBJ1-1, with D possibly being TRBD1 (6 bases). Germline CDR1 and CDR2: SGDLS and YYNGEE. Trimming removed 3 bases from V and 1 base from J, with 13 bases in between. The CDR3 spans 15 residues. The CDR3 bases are TGTGCCAGCAGCGCAACAGGGTCCCCGAACACTGAAGCTTTCTTT. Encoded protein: CASSATGSPNTEAFF.

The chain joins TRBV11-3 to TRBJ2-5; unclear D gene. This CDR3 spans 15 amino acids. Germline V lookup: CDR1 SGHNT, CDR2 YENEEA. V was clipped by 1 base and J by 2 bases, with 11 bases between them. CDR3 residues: CASSLGLSAQETQYF. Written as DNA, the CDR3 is TGTGCCAGCAGCTTAGGTCTGTCAGCACAAGAGACCCAGTACTTC.

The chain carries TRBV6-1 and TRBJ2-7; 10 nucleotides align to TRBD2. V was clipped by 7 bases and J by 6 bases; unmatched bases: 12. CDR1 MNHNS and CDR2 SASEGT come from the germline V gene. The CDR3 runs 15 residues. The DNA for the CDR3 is TGTGCCAGCAACCCTAGCGGGAGTGGTAGTCGCGAGCAGTACTTC. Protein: CASNPSGSGSREQYF.

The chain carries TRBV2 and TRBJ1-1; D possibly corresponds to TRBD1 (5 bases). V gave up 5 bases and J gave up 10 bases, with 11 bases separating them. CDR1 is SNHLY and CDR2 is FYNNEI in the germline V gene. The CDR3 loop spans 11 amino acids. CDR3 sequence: CASSLTAGAFF. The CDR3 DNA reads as TGTGCCAGCAGTCTGACAGCCGGAGCTTTCTTT.

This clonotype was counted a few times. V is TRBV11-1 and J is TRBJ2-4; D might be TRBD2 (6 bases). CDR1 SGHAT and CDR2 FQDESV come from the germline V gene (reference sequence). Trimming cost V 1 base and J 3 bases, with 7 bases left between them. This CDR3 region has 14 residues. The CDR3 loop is CASSLVGGKNIQYF. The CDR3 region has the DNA TGTGCCAGCAGCTTAGTGGGAGGCAAAAACATTCAGTACTTC.

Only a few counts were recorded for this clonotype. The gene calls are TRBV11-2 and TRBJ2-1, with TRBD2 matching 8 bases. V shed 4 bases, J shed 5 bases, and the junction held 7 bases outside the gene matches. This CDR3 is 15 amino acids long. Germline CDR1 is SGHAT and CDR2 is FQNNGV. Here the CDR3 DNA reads TGTGCCAGCAGCTACGGGACTAGTGGGAACAATGAGCAGTTCTTC. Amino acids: CASSYGTSGNNEQFF.

CDR3 residues: CASRKGENTQYF. CDR3 bases: TGTGCCAGCAGAAAAGGGGAAAATACGCAGTATTTT. V and J are TRBV12-3 or TRBV12-4 and TRBJ2-3, with D tentatively TRBD1 (5 bases). This CDR3 is built from 12 residues. V gave up 6 bases and J gave up 7 bases, with 11 bases separating them.

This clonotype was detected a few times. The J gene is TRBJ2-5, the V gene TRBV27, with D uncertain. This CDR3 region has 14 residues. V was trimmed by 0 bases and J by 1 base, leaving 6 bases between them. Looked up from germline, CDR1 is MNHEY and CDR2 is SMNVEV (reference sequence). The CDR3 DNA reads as TGTGCCAGCAGTTTATCTCAGGTCCAAGAGACCCAGTACTTC. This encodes CASSLSQVQETQYF.